This T cell receptor beta chain was sequenced for a study of shared clonotypes between healthy human individuals. Across the whole study: The plates for each donor numbered three CD4 naive, three CD4 memory, two CD8 naive and one CD8 memory.

Sequencing used immunoSEQ multiplex PCR; TCRdb keeps in-frame clones, though not all of them. The sample has about 800,000 clones; 96% are singletons. CD45RO-negative cells were positively selected for CCR7, leaving out terminally differentiated effector memory CD45RA+ cells. The germline V gene encodes CDR1 MDHEN and CDR2 SYDVKM. There are 14 residues in the CDR3. The V end was cut by 2 bases, the J end by 0 bases, with 6 bases between. Sequences were obtained from naive CD8+ T cells sorted from blood. This TCR came from a man aged 25 to 45 in good health. This rearrangement joins TRBV28 to TRBJ2-3; D is ambiguous. The CDR3 protein is CASSLSASTDTQYF. The CDR3 DNA reads as TGTGCCAGCAGTTTAAGTGCTAGCACAGATACGCAGTATTTT.